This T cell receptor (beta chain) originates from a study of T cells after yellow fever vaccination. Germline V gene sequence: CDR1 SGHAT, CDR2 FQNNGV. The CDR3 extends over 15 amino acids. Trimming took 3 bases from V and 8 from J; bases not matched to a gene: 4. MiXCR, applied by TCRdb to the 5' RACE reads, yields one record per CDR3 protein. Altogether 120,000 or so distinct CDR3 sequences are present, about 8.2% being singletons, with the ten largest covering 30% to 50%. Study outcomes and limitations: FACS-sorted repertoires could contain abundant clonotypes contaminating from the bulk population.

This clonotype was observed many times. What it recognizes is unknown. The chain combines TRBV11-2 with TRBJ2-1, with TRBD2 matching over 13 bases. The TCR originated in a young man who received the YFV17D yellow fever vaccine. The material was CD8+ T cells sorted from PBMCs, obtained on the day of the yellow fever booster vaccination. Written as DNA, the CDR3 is TGTGCCAGCAGCTTCACTAGCGGGGGGGCTCATGAGCAGTTCTTC. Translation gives CASSFTSGGAHEQFF.